This T cell receptor (beta chain) was sequenced in a study of cytomegalovirus exposure and HLA in healthy donors. Study findings and constraints: In an earlier analysis, in under 700 donors, most V segments appeared productive either ~87% or ~30% of the time.

PCR amplification relied on 60 Vbeta primers (plus 13 Jbeta primers). The data were produced by immunoSEQ multiplex PCR, yet TCRdb's version contains in-frame clones alone and is incomplete. The table includes 180,000 or so clones, around 76% detected once. The CDR3 loop spans 13 amino acids. Germline V gene sequence: CDR1 SGHRS, CDR2 YFSETQ. The germline V and J ends were trimmed by 1 base and 6 bases, with 7 bases remaining between them. As concerns this clone: The antigen is undetermined.

The sequenced sample was PBMCs. The chain has TRBV5-1 and TRBJ2-2; D perhaps matches TRBD1 (6 bases). The sequence was obtained from a woman aged 30 to 39 in good health and CMV-seropositive. CDR3 nucleotide sequence: TGCGCCAGCAGCTTGCAGGGGTCCGGGGAGCTGTTTTTT. The encoded protein is CASSLQGSGELFF.